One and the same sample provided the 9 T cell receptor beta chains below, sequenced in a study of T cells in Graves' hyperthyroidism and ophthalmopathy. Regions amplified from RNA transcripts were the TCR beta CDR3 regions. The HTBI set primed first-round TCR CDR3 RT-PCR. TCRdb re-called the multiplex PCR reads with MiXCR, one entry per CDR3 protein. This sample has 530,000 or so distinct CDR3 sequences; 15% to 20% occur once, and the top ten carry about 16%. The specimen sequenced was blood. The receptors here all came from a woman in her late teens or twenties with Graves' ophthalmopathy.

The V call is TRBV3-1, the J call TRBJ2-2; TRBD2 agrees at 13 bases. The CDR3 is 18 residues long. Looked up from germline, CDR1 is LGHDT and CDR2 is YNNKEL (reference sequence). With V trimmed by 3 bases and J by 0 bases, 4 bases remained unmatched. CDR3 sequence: CASSHRLAGGTNTGELFF. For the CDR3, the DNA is TGTGCCAGCAGCCACCGACTAGCGGGGGGTACGAACACCGGGGAGCTGTTTTTT. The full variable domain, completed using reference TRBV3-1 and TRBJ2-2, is DTAVSQTPKYLVTQMGNDKSIKCEQNLGHDTMYWYKQDSKKFLKIMFSYNNKELIINETVPNRFSPKSPDKAHLNLHINSLELGDSAVYFCASSHRLAGGTNTGELFFGEGSRLTVL.

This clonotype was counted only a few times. CDR3 amino acids: CASSLAGLSNNEQFF. CDR3 nucleotides: TGCGCCAGCAGCTTGGCCGGACTATCTAACAATGAGCAGTTCTTC. This chain joins TRBV5-1 and TRBJ2-1; D might be TRBD2 (6 bases). V was clipped by 0 bases and J by 5 bases, with 12 bases between them. CDR3 length: 15 residues. In germline, CDR1 is SGHRS, CDR2 YFSETQ.

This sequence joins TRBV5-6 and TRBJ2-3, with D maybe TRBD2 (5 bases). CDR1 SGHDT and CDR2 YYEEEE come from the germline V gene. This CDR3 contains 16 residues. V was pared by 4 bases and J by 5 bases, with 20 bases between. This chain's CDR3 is CASSLGGQTAGDTQYF. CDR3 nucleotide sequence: TGTGCCAGCAGCCTTGGCGGGCAGACGGCTGGAGATACGCAGTATTTT.

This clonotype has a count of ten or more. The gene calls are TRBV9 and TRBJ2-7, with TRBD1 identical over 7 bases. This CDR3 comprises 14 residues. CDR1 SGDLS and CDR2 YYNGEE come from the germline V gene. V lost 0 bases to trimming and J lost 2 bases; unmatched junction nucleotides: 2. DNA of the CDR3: TGTGCCAGCAGCGTAGGACAGGGTGCCTACGAGCAGTACTTC. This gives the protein CASSVGQGAYEQYF.

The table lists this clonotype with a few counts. The CDR3 loop reads CASSRGSPYEQYF. The CDR3 nucleotides are TGCGCCAGCAGTAGGGGGAGCCCCTACGAGCAGTACTTC. V usage is TRBV5-1 and J usage is TRBJ2-7; perhaps TRBD1 as D (6 bases). V lost 5 bases and J 2 bases, leaving 11 bases between the germline ends. This CDR3 is 13 amino acids long. Germline CDR1 and CDR2: SGHRS and YFSETQ.

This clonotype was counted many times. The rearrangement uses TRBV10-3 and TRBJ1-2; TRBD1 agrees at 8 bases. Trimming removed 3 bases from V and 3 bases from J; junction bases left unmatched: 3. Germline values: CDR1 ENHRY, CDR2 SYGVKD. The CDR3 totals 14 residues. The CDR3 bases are TGTGCCATCAGTGAAATGACAGGGGACTATGGCTACACCTTC. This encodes CAISEMTGDYGYTF.

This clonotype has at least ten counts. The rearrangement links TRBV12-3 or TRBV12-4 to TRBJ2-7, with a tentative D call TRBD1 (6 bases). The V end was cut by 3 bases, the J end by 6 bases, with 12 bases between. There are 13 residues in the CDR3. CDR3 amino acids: CASSFNRVGEQYF. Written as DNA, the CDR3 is TGTGCCAGCAGTTTTAACAGGGTAGGCGAGCAGTACTTC.

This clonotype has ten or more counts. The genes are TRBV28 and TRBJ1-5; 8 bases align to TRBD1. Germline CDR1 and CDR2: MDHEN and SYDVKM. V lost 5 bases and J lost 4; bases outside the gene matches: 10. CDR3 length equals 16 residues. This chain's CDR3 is CASSPRQGPLNQPQHF. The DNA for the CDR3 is TGTGCCAGCAGTCCAAGACAGGGGCCTCTTAATCAGCCCCAGCATTTT.

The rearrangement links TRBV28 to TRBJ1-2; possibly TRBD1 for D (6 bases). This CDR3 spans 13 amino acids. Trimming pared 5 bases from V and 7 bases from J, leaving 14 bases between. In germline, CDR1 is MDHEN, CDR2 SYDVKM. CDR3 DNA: TGTGCCAGCAGTAATTACAGGGAGACTGGCTACACCTTC. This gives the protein CASSNYRETGYTF.